This T cell receptor beta chain was recovered during a study of control samples from healthy donors and cancer patients. TCRdb's copy holds only in-frame clones and misses some; the assay was immunoSEQ multiplex PCR. The table shows 150,000 to 200,000 clones, with around nine tenths occurring only once. The CDR3 has 13 residues. The germline V gene encodes CDR1 SEHNR and CDR2 FQNEAQ (reference sequence). The V end was cut by 0 bases, the J end by 1 base, with 1 base between. This receptor was obtained from a man aged 30 to 45 in good health. The sequenced material came from blood. The chain employs TRBV7-9 and TRBJ1-5; no firm D call. CDR3 loop: CASSLASNQPQHF. Here the CDR3 DNA reads TGTGCCAGCAGCTTAGCGAGCAATCAGCCCCAGCATTTT.